This TCR beta chain was documented in a study of blood T cells in healthy people across ages. Study-wide results and caveats: Those diversity estimates obtained from one million T cells were thought to be underestimates. Long-lived donors exceeded aged donors in naive CD4+ cells and diversity.

The germline CDR1 and CDR2 sequences are LGHDT and YNNKEL (reference sequence). Trimming left V 1 base short and J 6 bases short, with 10 bases between. CDR3 size: 14 residues. Comments on this clonotype: Its antigen remains unidentified.

For the second PCR, which ran for 7 to 11 cycles, a sample-barcoded 5' primer and a J-beta primer mix were used. Sequencing recovered at least 2.5 million CDR3-containing paired-end reads from each sample. TCRdb processed the 5' RACE reads anew with MiXCR; each CDR3 protein has one entry. Of about 640,000 distinct CDR3 sequences in the sample, roughly 50% are singletons; the top ten hold over 30%. This receptor was obtained from a man aged 60 to 75 in good health. The sequenced sample was blood. The chain carries TRBV3-1 and TRBJ2-1; D call uncertain. Here the CDR3 DNA reads TGTGCCAGCAGCCAAGGAGTCCGGTCCAATGAGCAGTTCTTC. Its translation is CASSQGVRSNEQFF.